This TCR beta chain was captured by sequencing in a study of identical twins (dated by TCRdb to the mid-2010s). Background on the whole study: The study deep-sequenced TCR alpha and beta repertoires from monozygotic twins, unrelated adults of various ages and cord blood to test whether fetal clonotypes persist. Replicate twin experiments were performed at different times using different library preparation protocols to rule out contamination.

Study-wide conclusions, independent of this receptor: Out-of-frame TCR alpha sequences shared between twins showed an excess of low generation-probability sequences compared with coincidental sharing between unrelated individuals. Because the same donors could not be followed over many years, the conclusions relied on cross-sectional statistical analysis. In beta out-of-frame sequences, excess twin sharing was weaker, because having fewer shared sequences lowered the signal-to-noise ratio. Out-of-frame TCR alpha sharing in monozygotic twins was systematically underestimated by recombination models, whereas sharing between unrelated individuals was in agreement with the recombination models. Zero-insertion analyses could be partly confounded by invariant T cells such as MAIT and iNKT, although diverse VJ usage argued against such confounding for most clonotypes. Abundant cord blood beta clonotypes carried fewer insertions; young adult naive repertoires showed a weaker similar trend, while memory repertoires showed none.

Every donor in the study was a healthy Caucasian. The twin cohort comprised three pairs of female monozygotic twins, all aged roughly 18 to 30 years. The RNA used for TCR libraries was isolated from peripheral blood mononuclear cells. The method behind the library was 5' RACE. The run used an Illumina HiSeq 2000. Template switching introduced a universal primer binding site; the final cDNA contained a unique molecular identifier, enabling accurate counting of TCR cDNA molecules. Specific primers in the conserved constant-segment region were used to synthesize first-strand cDNA for TCR alpha and beta chains. Each cDNA library was double barcoded, with a SMART-Mk sample barcode plus Illumina barcodes, to control for contamination. TruSeq adapter sequences and Illumina sample barcodes were added in two successive PCR steps. The TCR alpha and beta cDNA libraries were sequenced on the Illumina HiSeq platform using custom primers. Per the source publication's procedure: Raw reads were processed with MiGEC to extract unique molecular identifiers, and MiXCR was used to determine CDR3 positions. Recombination models were inferred per individual with the repgenHMM and IGoR tools using an EM algorithm. Shared clonotypes were analyzed with the tcR package in R, and sharing was normalized by the product of cloneset sizes. To study raw recombination free of thymic and clonal selection effects, out-of-frame nonproductive sequences were analyzed. TCRdb redid the processing of the public reads, applying fastp at Q25 and MiXCR, and retained in-frame beta chains. Every CDR3 protein is listed once, alongside the most common genes and DNA of its rows. TCRdb's processing, not the study's, gives the V and J calls here. The sample includes some 560,000 distinct CDR3 sequences, with approximately 10% observed a single time. The ten largest clones take up roughly 3.2% of the sample.

V loses 1 base at its end and J loses 7 bases; junction bases beyond the gene matches: 10. From a lookup of the germline V gene (reference sequence), CDR1 and CDR2 are SEHNR and FQNEAQ. There are 17 amino acids in the CDR3, from cysteine to phenylalanine inclusive. Solely the CDR3 DNA is kept, with 51 bases framed from the first base. This clonotype showed up many times. Its binding antigen is unknown. The record has no base qualities; no much larger clone is one base away. These data were also reused for a study on yellow fever vaccine responses in identical twins. The second study, in turn, reports: The T cell response to vaccination in identical twins was reported by the authors to appear partly convergent and partly personalized. Focusing on identical twins, the study followed the T cell clones that responded to the vaccine, and did so with precision.

This receptor was obtained from a young woman in good health. Recombination joined TRBV7-9 with TRBJ2-1, with 10 bases matching TRBD2. Sequencing used PBMCs. The nucleotide sequence reads as follows: TGTGCCAGCAGCTTAGTCGGGACTAGCGTGAAGGGGAATGAGCAGTTCTTC. It translates to CASSLVGTSVKGNEQFF.